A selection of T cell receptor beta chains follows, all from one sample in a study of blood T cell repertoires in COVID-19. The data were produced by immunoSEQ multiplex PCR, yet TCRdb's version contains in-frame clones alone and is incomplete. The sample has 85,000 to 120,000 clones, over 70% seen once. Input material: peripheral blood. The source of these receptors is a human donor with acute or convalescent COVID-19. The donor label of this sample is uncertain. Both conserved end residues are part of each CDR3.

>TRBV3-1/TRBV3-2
CASSHRQTTGNTIYF
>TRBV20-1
CSASYGNTGELFF
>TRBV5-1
CASSSDRIGYTF
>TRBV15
CATSRTQTGQGLIDYGYTF
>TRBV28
CASSLVTSGGAGRVEQFF
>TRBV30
CAWGTGNANEKLFF
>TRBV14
CASSQGRGNYGYTF
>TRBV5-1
CASSLAGGHNQPQHF
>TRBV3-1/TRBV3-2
CASSQGTGGGETQYF
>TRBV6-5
CASGQGFSPLHF
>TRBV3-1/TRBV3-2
CASSQDLGLGFSYEQYF
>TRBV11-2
CASSLGGQGSDQPQHF
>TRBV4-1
CASSQVTGFTEAFF
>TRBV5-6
CASSSGTGDLEQYF
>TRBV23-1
CASSRGQGADEQYF
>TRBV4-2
CASSQVGLAGGPSSYNEQFF
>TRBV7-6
CASSAGTGPQETQYF
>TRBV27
CASSPTTGVRSEQYF
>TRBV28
CASSSRTGRKGNTIYF
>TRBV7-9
CASSLDRGILNEKLFF
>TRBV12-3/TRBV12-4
CASSLYRGSQHF
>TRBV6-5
CASSYGQGGNEKLFF
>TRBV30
CAWRQGPYEQYF
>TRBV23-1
CASSQWAGCPDEQYF
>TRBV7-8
CASSLGGDERAFF
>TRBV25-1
CASSQPGQTNEQFF
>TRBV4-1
CASSSRGGSYGYTF
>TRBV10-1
CASRWTANTEAFF
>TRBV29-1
CSVETDSRRGNTYEQYF
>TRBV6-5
CASNTGTGRSSPLHF
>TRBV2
CASKRTGPYNSPLHF
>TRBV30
CAWSVEQGYEKLFF
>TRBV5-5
CASRGTGSGNTIYF
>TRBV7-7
CASSRDSHTNTGELFF
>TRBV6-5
CASRPTGRVTEAFF
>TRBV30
CAWSESDYGYTF
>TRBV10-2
CASSEATSGTDTQYF
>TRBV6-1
CASSEVGLKYEQYF
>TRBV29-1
CSVVKGQGYYEQYF
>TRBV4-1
CASSMGQGSSYNEQFF
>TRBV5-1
CASTKTGQGLTDTQYF
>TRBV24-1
CATSDTREGNQPQHF
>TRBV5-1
CASSPGLAGTAHSDTQYF
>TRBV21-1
CASSDSGGYRTDTQYF
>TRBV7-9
CASSLIDRGSSPLHF
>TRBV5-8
CASSLNIQETQYF
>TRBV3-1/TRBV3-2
CASSPWLAGGGEETQYF
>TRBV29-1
CSADSGGGYEQFF
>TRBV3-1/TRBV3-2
CASSTISGDYNEQFF
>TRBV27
CASSLSAGVNQPQHF
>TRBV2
CASSPVPLGELFF
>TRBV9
CASSANVWQGGTEAFF
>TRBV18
CASSPLPGEGDTQYF